What follows describes a single TCR beta chain. Its antigen remains undetermined. Nothing much larger sits one base from this clone, and base qualities are not available. Each collaborating institution followed its own protocols to collect whole blood in K2EDTA tubes. Collaborator samples were shipped for TCRbeta analysis as frozen whole blood, isolated PBMCs, or DNA extracted from either sample type. A distance of 18 bases separates the germline ends of V and J, which lose 3 bases and 4 bases respectively. CDR1 and CDR2 are read off the germline V gene as LGHNA and YNFKEQ. The CDR3 sequence holds 16 residues, the cysteine and phenylalanine included. Only CDR3 DNA is held: 48 bases, read in frame from base 1. TCRbeta CDR3 regions were amplified from genomic DNA by means of the immunoSEQ Assay, a bias-controlled multiplex PCR. On the study's bioinformatics: Nucleated cell counts per sample were estimated from amplification of reference gene primers within the assay. To quantify the absolute abundance of each unique TCRbeta CDR3 rearrangement, sequence reads were collapsed and filtered. For each sample, productive Simpson clonality was calculated as the square root of Simpson's diversity index over productive rearrangements. The table was pulled from immuneACCESS by TCRdb, which kept in-frame rearrangements only. Such tables lose some clones; where checked, under half of the loss comes from unresolved V genes, and the rest has no known cause. That table furnishes V, J and clone size, whereas the DNA furnished D and trimming. The table for this sample lists about 230,000 clones; around 83% of them were counted only once. Clones ranked in the top ten supply just under 7.5% of the sample.

The data belong to a study of blood T cell repertoires in COVID-19 (dated by TCRdb to between 2020 and 2021). A note on the overall study: Samples from collaborators originated in the United States, Italy and Spain and spanned both the acute and convalescent phases of COVID-19. The material from the prospective study consisted of cDNA or gDNA derived from T cells, B-cell-depleted T cells, or PBMCs. The dataset comprised deeply sampled blood TCRbeta repertoires from subjects exposed to, actively infected with, or recovered from COVID-19. The repertoires were made available in a free public database intended to serve as a resource for research on the immune response to SARS-CoV-2. Samples were obtained from the ongoing ImmuneRACE study (first 160 participants) and from 950 to 1,500 subjects provided by 6 global collaborators. Sample metadata almost always included a de-identified subject ID, COVID-19 status, age in years and sex. Where available, HLA class I and class II types were taken from metadata supplied by the sample provider and were not determined by assay-based typing. What the study reported, not specific to this receptor: The amount of clinical and demographic metadata varied by source and participant and was provided uncurated.

This clonotype originated in a woman between 45 and 60 years old with acute or convalescent COVID-19. The chain is made from TRBV4-2 and TRBJ1-1, with TRBD1 perhaps the D gene, on 6 matching bases. Sample: peripheral blood. The sequence in DNA is TGTGCCAGCAGCCAGAGACCCGCACAGGGTAGCACTGAAGCTTTCTTT. This yields the protein CASSQRPAQGSTEAFF.